Following are 7 T cell receptor beta chains from one sample sequenced in a study of blood T cell repertoires in COVID-19 (dated by TCRdb to the early 2020s). Library creation used the immunoSEQ multiplex PCR assay. In TCRdb, the immuneACCESS table is reduced to in-frame sequences with V and J assigned. These tables do not hold every clone; where another copy was compared, an unresolved V gene accounts for under half, and the others remain unexplained. This sample is represented by about 200,000 clones; around 80% of them were singletons. Of the sample, more than 8% falls within the top ten clones. The sequencing input was peripheral blood. The receptors were gathered from a woman in her forties or fifties with acute or convalescent COVID-19.

This chain links TRBV6-5 with TRBJ1-1, with TRBD1 as a possible D gene (5 bases). CDR3 length: 14 residues. Trimming cost V 4 bases and J 5 bases, with 14 bases left between them. Germline CDR1 is MNHEY and CDR2 is SVGAGI. The CDR3 bases are TGTGCCAGCAGTTCACAGGTATCAGGGACTGAAGCTTTCTTT. Translating gives CASSSQVSGTEAFF.

This chain links TRBV7-2 with TRBJ1-2, with TRBD1 matching over 7 bases. V trimming: 5 bases; J trimming: 8 bases; junction bases outside the gene matches: 8. The CDR3 spans 13 residues. Per the germline V gene, CDR1 is SGHTA and CDR2 is FQGNSA. The CDR3 nucleotides read TGTGCCAGCAGCCTAGGGGGCCTCAAAGGCTACACCTTC. Its protein is CASSLGGLKGYTF.

The genes are TRBV2 and TRBJ2-5; 15 nucleotides match TRBD2. This CDR3 is built from 17 residues. Germline trimming cut 11 bases from V and 1 base from J; bases unmatched to any gene: 11. The germline V gene has CDR1 SNHLY and CDR2 FYNNEI. In DNA, the CDR3 is TGTGCCGGGAAAGGGACTAGCGGGAGGAATGGCCAAGAGACCCAGTACTTC. Protein: CAGKGTSGRNGQETQYF.

The chain links TRBV6-5 to TRBJ1-2; a possible D gene is TRBD1 (6 bases). The germline V gene has CDR1 MNHEY and CDR2 SVGAGI. Trimming left V 10 bases short and J 8 bases short, with 14 bases between. The CDR3 is made up of 11 amino acids. CDR3 sequence (DNA): TGTGCCATCCACACAGGGATCGGCTACACCTTC. This translates into CAIHTGIGYTF.

The V and J genes are TRBV19 and TRBJ1-2; D is unresolved. Germline-derived CDR1 and CDR2 are LNHDA and SQIVND (reference sequence). There are 13 residues in the CDR3. Trimming removed 5 bases at V and 4 bases at J, with 11 bases between. For the CDR3, the DNA is TGTGCCAGTAGTCCCCAGGCCCTCTATGGCTACACCTTC. Translating it yields CASSPQALYGYTF.

The chain joins TRBV18 to TRBJ1-1, with D possibly being TRBD1 (6 bases). The CDR3 has 16 amino acids. CDR1 is KGHSH, CDR2 LQKENI, per germline. Trimming took off 0 bases at V and 0 bases at J, with 11 bases between the two ends. In DNA form, the CDR3 reads TGTGCCAGCTCACCACCGGGGGCGATGATGAACACTGAAGCTTTCTTT. It is translated as CASSPPGAMMNTEAFF.

The chain has TRBV27 and TRBJ2-2, with D maybe TRBD1 (5 bases). The V end lost 2 bases, the J end lost 5 bases, and 12 bases lay between the germline ends. The length of the CDR3 is 15 residues. Germline-derived CDR1 and CDR2 are MNHEY and SMNVEV (reference sequence). CDR3: CASSLSSPGTGELFF. CDR3 coding DNA: TGTGCCAGCAGTTTAAGTTCCCCAGGGACCGGGGAGCTGTTTTTT.